The entry that follows covers one TCR beta chain sequence. Its antigen is unknown. What made the TCR beta cDNA was 5'RACE template switching with UMIs. Reanalyzing the 5' RACE reads, TCRdb keeps one entry per CDR3 protein, without DNA. The listing contains about 160,000 distinct CDR3 sequences. The entry originates in a study of T cells expressing NK-cell markers. Study-wide findings and caveats: Top CD8+ clonotypes included the dominant CD3+CD56+NKG2C+ clonotypes in 5 or 6 donors.

This CDR3 contains 12 residues. The germline V gene has CDR1 DFQATT and CDR2 SNEGSKA (reference sequence). The sequence derives from a woman aged 18 to 75 in good health. The sample taken for sequencing was blood T cells: a sorted CD56 or NKG2C T cell subset, CD4+ or CD8+ T cells, or bulk PBMC T cells (not recorded which). The chain has TRBV20-1 and TRBJ2-7; TCRdb's assignment of TRBD1 cannot be checked, as there is no DNA. The CDR3 protein is CSAHGTGYEQYF.